Presented here are 19 T cell receptor beta chains from one specimen sequenced in a study of Tregs in tolerant kidney transplant recipients. TCRdb keeps only in-frame clones here, not all; method: immunoSEQ multiplex PCR. The sample has roughly 250,000 clones, about four fifths seen once. Specimen: CD4+ T cells from blood. The receptors come from a human donor in good health.

This clone has just one count. The chain joins TRBV7-8 to TRBJ1-1; possible D gene TRBD1, 6 bases. CDR1 is SGHVS and CDR2 is FQNEAQ in the germline V gene. CDR3 length: 17 amino acids. Trimming pared 5 bases from V and 0 bases from J, leaving 19 bases between. The CDR3 sequence: CASSPHRVTGLNTEAFF. CDR3 DNA sequence: TGTGCCAGCAGCCCCCACCGGGTGACAGGCCTGAACACTGAAGCTTTCTTT.

As regards this clone: A read error may produce the germline difference seen at one junction end. The chain carries TRBV7-9 and TRBJ1-1; D possibly corresponds to TRBD1 (6 bases). CDR1 SEHNR and CDR2 FQNEAQ come from the germline V gene (reference sequence). The CDR3 runs to 13 residues. CDR3 amino acids: CASSLRQGSRALF. CDR3 sequence (DNA): TGTGCCAGCAGCTTACGGCAGGGGTCGAGGGCTCTCTTT.

This chain links TRBV5-1 with TRBJ1-1, with 7 bases lining up with TRBD1. The CDR3 spans 14 residues. Germline assignment: CDR1 SGHRS and CDR2 YFSETQ. V was pared by 5 bases and J by 2 bases, with 6 bases of the junction left unmatched. CDR3 residues: CASRAGTANTEAFF. CDR3 coding DNA: TGCGCCAGCAGGGCCGGGACAGCTAACACTGAAGCTTTCTTT.

The sample holds one count of this clone. The V gene is TRBV5-1, the J gene TRBJ2-7; D is undetermined. CDR1 and CDR2 (germline): SGHRS, YFSETQ. This CDR3 is built from 13 residues. The V gene lost 1 base and the J gene lost 6 bases, with 11 bases spanning the gap. The CDR3 region is CASSLIIEGEQYF. The DNA of the CDR3 is TGCGCCAGCAGCTTGATTATAGAAGGCGAGCAGTACTTC.

The chain employs TRBV6-5 and TRBJ2-5, with D unresolved. The germline V gene has CDR1 MNHEY and CDR2 SVGAGI. The CDR3 contains 13 residues. The CDR3 coding sequence is TGTGTCTCCAGAGCCACCACCAAAGAGACCCAGTACTTC. Protein product: CVSRATTKETQYF.

The genes are TRBV29-1 and TRBJ1-2; 10 bases fit TRBD1. There are 14 residues in the CDR3. Germline V gene lookup returns CDR1 SQVTM and CDR2 ANQGSEA. Trimming cost V 7 bases and J 4 bases; bases outside gene matches: 9. The CDR3 here is CSARDRGLPYGYTF. The CDR3 DNA reads as TGCAGCGCTAGGGACAGGGGTTTACCCTATGGCTACACCTTC.

V gene TRBV27 combines with J gene TRBJ1-4; D might be TRBD1 (5 bases). The CDR3 is 13 amino acids. Trimming left V 4 bases short and J 8 bases short, with 11 bases between. CDR1 is MNHEY, CDR2 SMNVEV, per germline (reference sequence). The CDR3 spells CASSWGDTEKLFF. CDR3 nucleotides: TGTGCCAGCAGTTGGGGGGATACGGAAAAACTGTTTTTT.

The rearrangement uses TRBV15 and TRBJ2-7; TRBD2 agrees at 7 bases. CDR3 size: 13 residues. From germline, CDR1 is LNHNV and CDR2 YYDKDF (reference sequence). V was pared by 8 bases and J by 4 bases, with 8 bases of the junction left unmatched. This chain's CDR3 is CATGRGRDYEQYF. As DNA, the CDR3 is TGTGCCACCGGGCGTGGGAGGGATTACGAGCAGTACTTC.

V is TRBV5-1 and J is TRBJ2-7, with 16 bases aligning to TRBD2. The CDR3 has 16 residues. CDR1 is SGHRS, CDR2 YFSETQ, per germline. Trimming cost V 4 bases and J 2 bases; bases outside gene matches: 3. The CDR3 region has the DNA TGCGCCAGCAGCCTAGGGACTAGCGGGAGGGCCTACGAGCAGTACTTC. Protein sequence: CASSLGTSGRAYEQYF.

The V and J genes are TRBV7-2 and TRBJ2-1; no reliable D call. The CDR3 has 11 residues. Trimming removed 3 bases at V and 9 bases at J, with 6 bases between. Germline V gives CDR1 SGHTA, CDR2 FQGNSA. CDR3 nucleotides: TGTGCCAGCAGCTTTTACGGTGAGCAGTTCTTC. Protein sequence: CASSFYGEQFF.

The V call is TRBV30, the J call TRBJ2-1; tentatively, D is TRBD2 (6 bases). The CDR3 has 14 amino acids. V lost 3 bases and J 8 bases, leaving 17 bases between the germline ends. Germline values: CDR1 GTSNPN, CDR2 SVGIG (reference sequence). The CDR3 DNA is TGTGCCTGGAGACGCGCGGGGAGCCAGGATGAGCAGTTCTTC. Translation: CAWRRAGSQDEQFF.

This sequence joins TRBV6-5 and TRBJ1-4; the match to TRBD1 covers 10 bases. CDR1 and CDR2 from the germline V gene are MNHEY and SVGAGI. The ends lost 2 bases at V and 10 bases at J; junction bases unmatched: 4. The CDR3 spans 14 residues. CDR3 residues: CASSYDRGPGKLFF. CDR3 DNA sequence: TGTGCCAGCAGTTACGACAGGGGGCCGGGAAAACTGTTTTTT.

The chain uses TRBV7-2 and TRBJ2-6; 14 positions agree with TRBD2. Trimming took 1 base from V and 4 from J; bases not matched to a gene: 6. This CDR3 is built from 19 residues. Germline assignment: CDR1 SGHTA and CDR2 FQGNSA. CDR3 residues: CASSLGLAGGPAGANVLTF. CDR3 in DNA: TGTGCCAGCAGCTTAGGACTAGCGGGAGGGCCGGCCGGGGCCAACGTCCTGACTTTC.

The chain uses TRBV19 and TRBJ2-3, with D maybe TRBD2 (6 bases). Germline CDR1 LNHDA, CDR2 SQIVND (reference sequence). V shed 6 bases and J shed 0 bases, with 7 bases lying between them. This CDR3 has 13 amino acids. CDR3 in amino acids: CASRLASTDTQYF. CDR3 nucleotides: TGTGCCAGTAGACTAGCCAGCACAGATACGCAGTATTTT.

The chain joins TRBV28 to TRBJ1-5; unclear D gene. The CDR3 sequence is 15 residues long. V was pared by 7 bases and J by 5 bases, with 18 bases between. From germline, CDR1 is MDHEN and CDR2 SYDVKM. The CDR3 DNA reads TGTGCCAGCAAGGCTCTTTTTGGGCTGGATCAGCCCCAGCATTTT. It yields the protein CASKALFGLDQPQHF.

The J gene is TRBJ1-1, the V gene TRBV18; 11 nucleotides match TRBD1. V was clipped by 5 bases and J by 6 bases; unmatched bases: 8. Germline V gene lookup returns CDR1 KGHSH and CDR2 LQKENI. This CDR3 has 15 residues. CDR3 sequence reads: CASSSEDRGLPEAFF. The CDR3 coding sequence is TGTGCCAGCTCATCAGAGGACAGGGGGCTACCTGAAGCTTTCTTT.

V usage is TRBV29-1 and J usage is TRBJ1-5, with D maybe TRBD1 (6 bases). There are 15 residues in the CDR3. Germline V lookup: CDR1 SQVTM, CDR2 ANQGSEA. V dropped 7 bases and J dropped 4 bases, with 20 bases sitting between them. CDR3 residues: CSATWAGASNQPQHF. The CDR3, as DNA: TGCAGCGCTACCTGGGCGGGGGCGAGTAATCAGCCCCAGCATTTT.

This chain links TRBV4-1 with TRBJ1-5; 8 positions agree with TRBD1. The length of the CDR3 is 18 residues. After removal of 4 bases from V and 7 bases from J, the junction contained 18 bases not matched to a gene. Germline-derived CDR1 and CDR2 are MGHRA and YSYEKL. CDR3 bases: TGCGCCAGCAGCCTCGCCCAGGTCGGCAGGGGGCGAGGACAGCCCCAGCATTTT. It encodes CASSLAQVGRGRGQPQHF.

The chain recombines TRBV9 with TRBJ2-1; 7 positions match TRBD2. The V segment lost 2 bases and the J segment 6 bases; nucleotides outside the gene matches: 8. This CDR3 has 15 amino acids. Germline V CDR1 and CDR2: SGDLS, YYNGEE. The CDR3 reads CASSVRTSSSNEQFF. CDR3 nucleotide sequence: TGTGCCAGCAGCGTCCGGACTAGTTCAAGCAATGAGCAGTTCTTC.